This T cell receptor beta chain was recorded in a study of patients and donors after allogeneic stem cell transplantation. This CDR3 contains 19 residues. The V segment lost 5 bases and the J segment 2 bases; nucleotides outside the gene matches: 20. Germline V gene sequence: CDR1 SGHAT, CDR2 FQNNGV. TCRdb ran MiXCR on the RT-PCR reads and lists one entry per CDR3 protein. The table has roughly 940,000 distinct CDR3 sequences, roughly 18% seen once. The specimen sequenced was blood, either unsorted or a sorted T cell fraction (not recorded which). The V call is TRBV11-2, the J call TRBJ2-7; 8 nucleotides agree with TRBD2. The source of this sequence is a human donor who was either an allogeneic HSCT recipient or a stem cell or donor lymphocyte infusion donor (not recorded which). It is not recorded whose cells these are; they may come from a transplant donor. CDR3 bases: TGTGCCAGCAGCGCGATTCGGGCTAGCGGGCCGACGTTACCCTACGAGCAGTACTTC. Translation: CASSAIRASGPTLPYEQYF.